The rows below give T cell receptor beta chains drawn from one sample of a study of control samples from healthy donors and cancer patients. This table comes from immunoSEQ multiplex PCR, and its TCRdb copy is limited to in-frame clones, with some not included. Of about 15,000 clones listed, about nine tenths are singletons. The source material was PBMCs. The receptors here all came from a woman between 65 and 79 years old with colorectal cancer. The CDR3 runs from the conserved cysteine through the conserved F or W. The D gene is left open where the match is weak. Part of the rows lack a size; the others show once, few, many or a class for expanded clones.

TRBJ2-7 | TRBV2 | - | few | TGTGCCAGCAGGATGGGGGAGGCCTTCTACGAGCAGTACTTC | CASRMGEAFYEQYF
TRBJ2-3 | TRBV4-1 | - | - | TGCGCCAGCAGCCAAGGGACAGACAGCACAGATACGCAGTATTTT | CASSQGTDSTDTQYF
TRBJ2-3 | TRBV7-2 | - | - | TGTGCCAGCAGGTCGGGGATTAGCACAGATACGCAGTATTTT | CASRSGISTDTQYF
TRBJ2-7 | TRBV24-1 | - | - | TGTGCCACCAGTGATATCGGCTTCGAGCAGTACTTC | CATSDIGFEQYF
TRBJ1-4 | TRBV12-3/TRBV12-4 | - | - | TGTGCCAGCAGTCAAACGACCGGGGAACTGTTTTTT | CASSQTTGELFF
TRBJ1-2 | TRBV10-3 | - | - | TGTGCCATCCGGGAAGGGGGGCGGGCGGCCACTTCGGGTGGCTACACCTTC | CAIREGGRAATSGGYTF
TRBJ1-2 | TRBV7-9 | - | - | TGTGCCAGCAGCTCGAAGTCTTCGGATGTCTATGGCTACACCTTC | CASSSKSSDVYGYTF
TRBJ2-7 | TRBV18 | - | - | TGTGCCAGCTCACCGGGGGCGCCCTACGAGCAGTACTTC | CASSPGAPYEQYF
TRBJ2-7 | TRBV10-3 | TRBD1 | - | TGTGCCACCAGACAGGGTGCCTACGAGCAGTACTTC | CATRQGAYEQYF
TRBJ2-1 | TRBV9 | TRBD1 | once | TGTGCCAGCAGCGTCCTACCGACAGGGGGCTCCTACAATGAGCAGTTCTTC | CASSVLPTGGSYNEQFF
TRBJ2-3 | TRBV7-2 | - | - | TGTGCCAGCACCGATGGGCACCACACAGATACGCAGTATTTT | CASTDGHHTDTQYF
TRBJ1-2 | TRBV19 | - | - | TGTGCCAGCTCCCGACAGGACTATGGCTACACCTTC | CASSRQDYGYTF
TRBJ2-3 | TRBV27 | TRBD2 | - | TGTGCCAGCAGTTCAAGGACTAGCGGGAGAGATACGCAGTATTTT | CASSSRTSGRDTQYF
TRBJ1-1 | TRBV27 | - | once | TGTGCCAGCAGTTTAAAAGGCAGGGGTTTGGAGCCTGAAGCTTTCTTT | CASSLKGRGLEPEAFF
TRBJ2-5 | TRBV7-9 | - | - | TGTGCCAGCAGCTTAGCGGGGAGTAACCAAGAGACCCAGTACTTC | CASSLAGSNQETQYF
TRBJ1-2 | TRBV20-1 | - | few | TGCAGTCCTCCCACGCAGGTTGGGTCAACCTTC | CSPPTQVGSTF
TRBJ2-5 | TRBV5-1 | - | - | TGCGCCAGCAGCTTGGGGGGCAGGCAAGAGACCCAGTACTTC | CASSLGGRQETQYF
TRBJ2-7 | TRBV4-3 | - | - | TGCGCCAGCAGCCGCGGACAGACAGAGATCTACGAGCAGTACTTC | CASSRGQTEIYEQYF
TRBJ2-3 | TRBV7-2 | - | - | TGTGCCAGCAGCCCCCAGGGCCAGAACCCTCTAACGACGCAGTATTTT | CASSPQGQNPLTTQYF
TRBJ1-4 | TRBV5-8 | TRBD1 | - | TGTGCCAGCAGCTTGTCGGGACAGGGGCATGAAAAACTGTTTTTT | CASSLSGQGHEKLFF
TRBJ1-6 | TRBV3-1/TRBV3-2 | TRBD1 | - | TGTGCCAGCGACAACAGGGGATCACCCCTCCACTTT | CASDNRGSPLHF
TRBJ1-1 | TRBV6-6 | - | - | TGTGCCAGCAGTTACACTCTGCAGCAGGGTTGGGCTTTCTTT | CASSYTLQQGWAFF
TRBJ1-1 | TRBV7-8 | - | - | TGTGCCAGCAGCTTAGTCTCCGGGTGGAACACTGAAGCTTTCTTT | CASSLVSGWNTEAFF
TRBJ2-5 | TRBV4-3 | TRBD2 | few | TGCGCCAGCAGCCATCTAGCGGGGGGACAAGAGACCCAGTACTTC | CASSHLAGGQETQYF
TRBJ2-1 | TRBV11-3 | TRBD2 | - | TGTGCCAGCAGCTTAGATCTTCCAGGACTAGCGGGGCGCGGTAATGAGCAGTTCTTC | CASSLDLPGLAGRGNEQFF
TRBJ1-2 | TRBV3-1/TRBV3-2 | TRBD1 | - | TGTGCCAGCAGCCAAGAGGGGGACAGATCTAACTATGGCTACACCTTC | CASSQEGDRSNYGYTF
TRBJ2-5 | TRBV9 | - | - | TGTGCCAGCAGCGTAGAGAGGGGGCGGGGGCCCCAAGAGACCCAGTACTTC | CASSVERGRGPQETQYF
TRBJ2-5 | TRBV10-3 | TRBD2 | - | TGTGCCATCAGACGACTAGCCTTCGACCAAGAGACCCAGTACTTC | CAIRRLAFDQETQYF
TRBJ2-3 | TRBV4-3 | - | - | TGCGCCAGCAGCCAAGATCCCAGAGCCACAGATACGCAGTATTTT | CASSQDPRATDTQYF
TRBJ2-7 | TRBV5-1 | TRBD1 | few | TGCGCCAGCAGCTTGGGGGGACAGGTCGACTACGAGCAGTACTTC | CASSLGGQVDYEQYF
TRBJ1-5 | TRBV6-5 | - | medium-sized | TGTGCCAGCAGACAGACATCTTCTCAGCCCCAGCATTTT | CASRQTSSQPQHF
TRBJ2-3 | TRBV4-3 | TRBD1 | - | TGCGCCAGCAGCCAATACAGGGGAGATACGCAGTATTTT | CASSQYRGDTQYF
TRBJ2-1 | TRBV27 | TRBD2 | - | TGTGCCAGCTCCCTAGCGGGATTCAATGAGCAGTTCTTC | CASSLAGFNEQFF
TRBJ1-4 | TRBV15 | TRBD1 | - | TGTGCCACCAGCACACAGGGGGCTTTGGAAAAACTGTTTTTT | CATSTQGALEKLFF
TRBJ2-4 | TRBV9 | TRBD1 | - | TGTGCCAGCAGCCGGGACAGAGGGGAAAACATTCAGTACTTC | CASSRDRGENIQYF
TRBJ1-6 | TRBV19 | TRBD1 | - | TGTGCCAGTACCGGGACAGGGGGCTCCTATAATTCACCCCTCCACTTT | CASTGTGGSYNSPLHF
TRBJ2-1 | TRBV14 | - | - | TGTGCCAGCAGCCAACGTAGGTGGTATGGGCAGTTCTTC | CASSQRRWYGQFF
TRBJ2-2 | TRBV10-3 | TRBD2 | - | TGTGCCATCAGTGAGCCGGGACTAGCGGGAGGGAGATACACCGGGGAGCTGTTTTTT | CAISEPGLAGGRYTGELFF
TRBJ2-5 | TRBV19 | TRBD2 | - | TGTGCCACCACAAAAGGAAATAGCGGGAGGCAGACCCAGTACTTC | CATTKGNSGRQTQYF
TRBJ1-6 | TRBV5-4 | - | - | TGTGCCTCGGCGGGACCCAATTCACCCCTCCACTTT | CASAGPNSPLHF
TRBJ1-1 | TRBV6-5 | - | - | TGTGCCAGCACCAACGGCGCTGAAGCTTTCTTT | CASTNGAEAFF
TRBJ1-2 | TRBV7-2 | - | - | TGTGCCAGCAGCTCATTGAAGGGGGGCTGGGGCTACACCTTC | CASSSLKGGWGYTF
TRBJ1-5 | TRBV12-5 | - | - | TGTGCTAGTGGTTTGGTACCCGGTTATAGCAATCAGCCCCAGCATTTT | CASGLVPGYSNQPQHF
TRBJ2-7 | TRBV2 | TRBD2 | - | TGTGCCAGCACCTCGGAAGGGACTAGCGGGGGGTACGAGCAGTACTTC | CASTSEGTSGGYEQYF
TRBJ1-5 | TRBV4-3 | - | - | TGCGCCAGCAGCCAAGTTGAACAGGGTGGACAGCCCCAGCATTTT | CASSQVEQGGQPQHF
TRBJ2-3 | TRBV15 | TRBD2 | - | TGTGCCACCAGCAGAGTGGGGACTAGCTTTTGGTGGTCCACAGAGCCAGATACGCAGTATTTT | CATSRVGTSFWWSTEPDTQYF
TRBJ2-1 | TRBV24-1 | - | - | TGTGCCACCAGTGCGGGGCCCTCCTACAATGAGCAGTTCTTC | CATSAGPSYNEQFF
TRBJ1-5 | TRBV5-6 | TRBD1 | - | TGTGCCAGCAGTACACAGGGGCGGGGGCCCCAGCATTTT | CASSTQGRGPQHF
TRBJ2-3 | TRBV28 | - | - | TGTGCCAGCACCATCCCCGGGAGCCCCACAGATACGCAGTATTTT | CASTIPGSPTDTQYF
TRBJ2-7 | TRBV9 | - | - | TGTGCCAGCAGCCCTTGGGACACCCACTACGAGCAGTACTTC | CASSPWDTHYEQYF
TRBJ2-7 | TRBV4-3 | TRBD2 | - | TGCGCCAGCAGCCTAGGGACTAGCGGGAGCGAGCAGTACTTC | CASSLGTSGSEQYF
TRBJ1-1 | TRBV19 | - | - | TGTGCCAGTAGAACACGCCGGAACGGCAACTTGAACACTGAAGCTTTCTTT | CASRTRRNGNLNTEAFF
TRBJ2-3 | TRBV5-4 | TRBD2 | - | TGTGCCAGCAGCTCCCCCGGACTAGCGGGAGATACGCAGTATTTT | CASSSPGLAGDTQYF
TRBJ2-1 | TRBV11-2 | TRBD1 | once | TGTGCCAGCAGCTTATGGACAGGGGGGCCAGCATACAATGAGCAGTTCTTC | CASSLWTGGPAYNEQFF
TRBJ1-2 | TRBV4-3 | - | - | TGCGCCAGCAGCCAATATCGTTCGGGTGAAGGCTACACCTTC | CASSQYRSGEGYTF
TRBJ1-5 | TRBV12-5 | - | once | TGTGCTAGTGGTTTCGGGGGCCGTTGGCCCCAGCATTTT | CASGFGGRWPQHF
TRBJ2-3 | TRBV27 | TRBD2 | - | TGTGCCAGCAGAGGGACTAGCGGGTTCTACCCCGAAGATACGCAGTATTTT | CASRGTSGFYPEDTQYF